This entry lists 8 T cell receptor beta chains sequenced from one sample in a study of tumor-infiltrating lymphocytes in primary liver carcinoma. Making TCR beta cDNA involved roughly 500 ng total RNA and a constant-region primer. Each TCR beta library was derived from three nested multiplex PCR rounds that employed slightly modified ARM-PCR. Investigators reported that the first two PCR rounds, at about 11 cycles each, used TRBV1-TRBV30 forward primers with a C-beta reverse primer. One entry per CDR3 protein, called by TCRdb with MiXCR from the multiplex PCR reads. The table includes about 180,000 distinct CDR3 sequences, 50% to 75% detected once. Unsorted whole blood supplied the blood RNA, and germline DNA was isolated too. Sequencing was carried out using peripheral blood. The source of these receptors is a man aged 35 to 55 with primary liver carcinoma and hepatitis B virus infection.

On this clonotype itself: This may be a read error: a much more frequent sequence differs by one nucleotide. The gene calls are TRBV11-2 and TRBJ2-5; 14 nucleotides align to TRBD2. This CDR3 is 17 amino acids long. The germline gives CDR1 SGHAT, CDR2 FQNNGV. CDR3 DNA: TGTGCCAGCATCTTAAGATTTCGACTAGCGGGAGGGGAGACCCAGTACTTC. Translation: CASILRFRLAGGETQYF.

The V call is TRBV29-1, the J call TRBJ1-3; D is ambiguous. This CDR3 region has 15 residues. V was trimmed by 2 bases and J by 3 bases, leaving 14 bases between them. CDR1 is SQVTM and CDR2 is ANQGSEA in the germline V gene. The CDR3 reads CSVERFGENGNTIYF. The CDR3 coding sequence is TGCAGCGTTGAACGGTTTGGGGAAAATGGAAACACCATATATTTT.

The chain has TRBV11-2 and TRBJ1-4; no definite D call. This CDR3 has 17 residues. Germline assignment: CDR1 SGHAT and CDR2 FQNNGV. The ends were cut back, 2 bases at V and 8 bases at J, with 21 bases in the middle. CDR3 region: CASSLQVRAIQIEKLFF. CDR3 nucleotide sequence: TGTGCCAGCAGCTTACAGGTTCGGGCCATACAGATAGAAAAACTGTTTTTT.

This clonotype was counted at least ten times. The chain has TRBV11-1 and TRBJ2-5; 9 bases map to TRBD2. V gave up 4 bases and J gave up 5 bases; unmatched junction bases: 5. CDR3 length: 14 residues. The germline V gene encodes CDR1 SGHAT and CDR2 FQDESV (reference sequence). For the CDR3, the DNA is TGTGCCAGCAGCTCGGGACTAGCCGCGGAGACCCAGTACTTC. It is translated as CASSSGLAAETQYF.

This clonotype was seen a few times. A much larger clonotype is one base distant, so this may be a read error. The chain couples TRBV6-6 to TRBJ1-4, with 9 nucleotides matching TRBD1. This CDR3 spans 16 amino acids. The V and J ends lost 4 bases and 8 bases, in that order; junction bases with no gene match: 11. Per the germline V gene, CDR1 is MNHNY and CDR2 is SVGAGI (reference sequence). CDR3 residues: CASSSPWTGEQEKLFF. The CDR3 region has the DNA TGTGCCAGCAGTTCTCCGTGGACAGGGGAACAAGAAAAACTGTTTTTT.

With respect to this clonotype: A read error is possible here, since a much larger clone lies one base away. This chain links TRBV6-5 with TRBJ1-2, with D perhaps TRBD1 (6 bases). Germline CDR1 MNHEY, CDR2 SVGAGI. The CDR3 sequence is 14 residues long. In DNA form, the CDR3 reads TGTGCCAGCAGTAACTCACGGGGGGCCTATGGCTACACCTTC. It codes for CASSNSRGAYGYTF.

Turning to this clonotype: This likely comes from a read error, as the CDR3 has no conserved phenylalanine or tryptophan at its end. The DNA is omitted, as the CDR3 cannot be located on it reliably, and the CDR3 follows TCRdb's listing. The chain combines TRBV11-2 with TRBJ2-5. Germline CDR1 reads SGHAT; CDR2 reads FQNNGV. The CDR3 length is 14 residues, termini included. This CDR3 reads CASSHVSLGETQHL.

The table lists this clonotype with a count of one. This could be a read error, since a much larger clone is one nucleotide away. The chain combines TRBV6-5 with TRBJ2-5; 7 bases line up with TRBD2. CDR3 size: 14 residues. CDR1 is MNHEY and CDR2 is SVGAGI in the germline V gene. The chain's CDR3 is CANSRTRLQETQYF. CDR3 nucleotides: TGTGCCAACAGTAGGACTAGACTCCAAGAGACCCAGTACTTC.